A selection of T cell receptor beta chains follows, all from one sample in a study of T cell responses to AZD1222 COVID-19 vaccine. The protocol was immunoSEQ multiplex PCR, while the TCRdb copy is restricted to in-frame clones and leaves out a portion. Found here are about 200,000 clones, 80% to 95% of them singletons; the top ten hold more than 0.8%. Source: peripheral blood, taken 28 days after the second AZD1222 dose. These receptors were collected from an adult who received the AZD1222 COVID-19 vaccine. CDR3s include the opening cysteine and the closing phenylalanine or tryptophan. A D gene is named only where the DNA matches it firmly. Not every row has a clone size; where given, it reads once, few, many or a size class.

17	TRBJ1-1	TRBV18	TRBD1	-	CASSPRGRELMNTEAFF
15	TRBJ1-2	TRBV5-1	TRBD1	-	CASSQGTGPNYGYTF
16	TRBJ2-5	TRBV4-2	TRBD2	-	CASSQDRGLAGETQYF
15	TRBJ1-1	TRBV19	-	-	CASSIALGVNTEAFF
14	TRBJ2-1	TRBV7-9	TRBD2	-	CASSFGTSGDEQFF
15	TRBJ2-3	TRBV7-6	-	-	CASSPRRSSTDTQYF
13	TRBJ1-1	TRBV7-3	-	-	CASANAMNTEAFF
14	TRBJ2-4	TRBV6-6	-	-	CAIRGGTGGNIQYF
13	TRBJ2-1	TRBV10-3	-	-	CATQRGVDNEQFF
15	TRBJ1-4	TRBV3-1/TRBV3-2	TRBD1	-	CASSQGQGTFTKLFF
15	TRBJ2-2	TRBV29-1	-	-	CSVPKGGTNTGELFF
13	TRBJ1-1	TRBV12-3/TRBV12-4	TRBD1	-	CASSQTGRTEAFF
15	TRBJ1-2	TRBV28	TRBD1	-	CASSPLDRGGGGYTF
16	TRBJ1-2	TRBV11-2	-	-	CASSLDLRGRSYGYTF
14	TRBJ2-3	TRBV24-1	TRBD1	-	CATRQGAVTDTQYF
18	TRBJ1-5	TRBV15	-	-	CATSPRPVREDPGQPQHF
14	TRBJ1-3	TRBV19	-	-	CASIRHSAGNTIYF
14	TRBJ1-1	TRBV5-4	-	-	CASHRSWGNTEAFF
17	TRBJ2-3	TRBV4-1	TRBD1	-	CASSQDWTGGSTDTQYF
14	TRBJ2-5	TRBV10-3	-	-	CAISVRQDGETQYF
14	TRBJ1-2	TRBV5-1	-	-	CASSEAPGNYGYTF
13	TRBJ1-6	TRBV5-4	-	-	CASTLQGNSPLHF
13	TRBJ2-3	TRBV6-4	TRBD2	-	CASSGGITDTQYF
13	TRBJ1-6	TRBV10-3	TRBD1	-	CAIRDRVDSPLHF
17	TRBJ1-1	TRBV18	TRBD1	-	CASFLRDRGLFYTEAFF
17	TRBJ2-2	TRBV5-4	-	-	CASSLRPGHSNTGELFF
13	TRBJ2-7	TRBV3-1/TRBV3-2	TRBD2	-	CASSQRTSGEQYF
14	TRBJ1-5	TRBV12-2	-	-	CASRLVGCVQPQHF
15	TRBJ2-1	TRBV6-6	-	once	CASSWPGESYNEQFF
16	TRBJ2-5	TRBV7-8	TRBD2	-	CASSLGSSGVQETQYF
17	TRBJ1-6	TRBV27	TRBD1	-	CASSSGQGWSYNSPLHF
14	TRBJ2-7	TRBV7-8	-	-	CASSLARVQGEQYF
15	TRBJ1-6	TRBV2	TRBD1	-	CASSPRTGGDSPLHF
13	TRBJ1-3	TRBV5-6	-	once	CASSSGTGNTIYF
15	TRBJ1-3	TRBV4-3	-	-	CASSQEDSSGNTIYF
14	TRBJ2-7	TRBV14	-	-	CASSQGSISYEQYF
15	TRBJ1-5	TRBV28	-	-	CASSPSDRYSQPQHF
14	TRBJ2-7	TRBV7-2	TRBD2	once	CASSKTGGVPEQYF
15	TRBJ1-6	TRBV7-8	-	-	CASSLEPGVGSPLHF
15	TRBJ2-2	TRBV5-1	-	-	CASRPGPADTGELFF
13	TRBJ1-4	TRBV6-5	-	once	CASSYSGNEKLFF
13	TRBJ1-1	TRBV27	-	-	CASAGGSDTEAFF
16	TRBJ1-1	TRBV4-2	-	-	CASSQTGGWGNTEAFF
13	TRBJ1-2	TRBV12-3/TRBV12-4	TRBD1	-	CASRTGQASGYTF
16	TRBJ1-6	TRBV5-1	TRBD1	-	CASSLLTGRSDSPLHF
9	TRBJ1-1	TRBV20-1	-	-	CSAAMGTFF
17	TRBJ1-5	TRBV28	TRBD1	-	CASSLPSDRASNQPQHF
16	TRBJ2-3	TRBV7-9	TRBD2	-	CASSLQPAGGPDTQYF
13	TRBJ1-2	TRBV5-4	-	-	CASSLDRHGGYTF
15	TRBJ2-3	TRBV18	-	-	CASSQNRGNTDTQYF
15	TRBJ2-1	TRBV7-9	TRBD2	-	CASSKGSGGRNEQFF
16	TRBJ2-2	TRBV7-6	TRBD2	-	CASSLTSGGAVGELFF
16	TRBJ2-7	TRBV6-1	-	-	CASSAFDRPSYNEQYF
13	TRBJ2-7	TRBV7-3	-	-	CASSPTESYEQYF